This T cell receptor beta chain was captured in a study of blood T cell repertoires in COVID-19. In the authors' workflow: For nucleated cells, counts were estimated from reference gene primer amplification. The assay was immunoSEQ multiplex PCR, and TCRdb's table has in-frame clones only and misses some. V and J calls and clone size are as listed in that table; D and trimming were resolved from the DNA. The sample shows about 30,000 clones, more than 75% of them seen only once. The CDR3 spans 13 residues. Trimming removed 4 bases from V and 13 bases from J, with 17 bases in between. Germline V CDR1 and CDR2: MDHEN, SYDVKM.

The clonotype originates from a human donor in a cohort sampled during active COVID-19. The donor label of this sample is uncertain. The chain is built from TRBV28 and TRBJ2-4, with D possibly matching TRBD1 (5 bases). The specimen was peripheral blood. The CDR3 spells CASSSPALAGQYF. CDR3 nucleotides: TGTGCCAGCAGTTCCCCCGCCCTGGCAGGGCAGTACTTC. Using reference TRBV28 and TRBJ2-4 for the parts outside the CDR3, the full variable domain is DVKVTQSSRYLVKRTGEKVFLECVQDMDHENMFWYRQDPGLGLRLIYFSYDVKMKEKGDIPEGYSVSREKKERFSLILESASTNQTSMYLCASSSPALAGQYFGAGTRLSVL.